Listed here are 21 T cell receptor beta chains from one sample, sequenced in a study of blood T cell repertoires in COVID-19. Profiling relied on immunoSEQ multiplex PCR, and the TCRdb table lists in-frame clones only, not all of them. The sample lists about 90,000 clones; about 84% were seen once. The specimen sequenced was peripheral blood. The origin of the receptors is a man aged 80 or over with active or convalescent COVID-19.

In DNA form, the CDR3 reads TGTGCCAGCGTCGTGCCCGGGACAGGTACCGAAAAACTGTTTTTT. This sequence encodes CASVVPGTGTEKLFF. V usage is TRBV6-5 and J usage is TRBJ1-4; 8 bases map to TRBD1. This CDR3 has 15 residues. The V gene's germline CDR1 is MNHEY and CDR2 SVGAGI. J lost 8 bases, V lost 8 bases, and 13 bases had no gene match.

The rearrangement joins TRBV5-1 to TRBJ2-7, with D possibly matching TRBD2 (6 bases). V was shortened by 4 bases and J by 7 bases, with 15 bases between the two germline ends. The CDR3 runs to 13 residues. CDR1 is SGHRS and CDR2 is YFSETQ in the germline V gene. In DNA, the CDR3 is TGCGCCAGCAGCCCCCGGGAGACGGGGGAGCAGTACTTC. Protein product: CASSPRETGEQYF.

A few counts support this clone. The CDR3 coding sequence is TGTGCCAGCAGCACCGGACAGGTCGAATATGGCTACACCTTC. It translates to CASSTGQVEYGYTF. The chain employs TRBV6-5 and TRBJ1-2; 7 bases are a match to TRBD1. CDR3 size: 14 residues. Germline V gene data show CDR1 as MNHEY and CDR2 as SVGAGI. J lost 5 bases, V lost 6 bases, and 9 bases had no gene match.

CDR3 residues: CASRNLAGRIDTQYF. In nucleotides, the CDR3 is TGTGCCAGTCGAAATTTAGCGGGCAGAATAGATACGCAGTATTTT. The gene calls are TRBV7-8 and TRBJ2-3, with 7 nucleotides matching TRBD2. The germline V gene encodes CDR1 SGHVS and CDR2 FQNEAQ. V dropped 9 bases and J dropped 5; count of bases not matched to a gene: 14. This CDR3 contains 15 residues.

The CDR3 region is CASSLPGSWPYEQYF. CDR3 bases: TGTGCCAGCAGCTTACCAGGCAGTTGGCCCTACGAGCAGTACTTC. The chain uses TRBV7-2 and TRBJ2-7; D gene uncertain. This CDR3 contains 15 residues. Germline assignment: CDR1 SGHTA and CDR2 FQGNSA. Trimming took off 2 bases at V and 2 bases at J, with 13 bases between the two ends.

The CDR3 DNA reads as TGCGCCAGCAGCCGCAGGACAGACCAAAGGTATAATTCACCCCTCCACTTT. It specifies CASSRRTDQRYNSPLHF. This chain joins TRBV4-3 and TRBJ1-6, with a possible D match to TRBD1 (6 bases). V lost 4 bases and J 4 bases, leaving 17 bases between the germline ends. The CDR3 extends over 17 amino acids. The germline CDR1 and CDR2 sequences are LGHNA and YSLEER.

V gene TRBV11-2 combines with J gene TRBJ1-6; tentatively, D is TRBD1 (6 bases). Germline V gene sequence: CDR1 SGHAT, CDR2 FQNNGV. Trimming left V 0 bases short and J 10 bases short, with 7 bases between. The CDR3 contains 13 residues. The CDR3 protein is CASSLERGSPLHF. The CDR3, as DNA: TGTGCCAGCAGCTTAGAAAGGGGGTCACCCCTCCACTTT.

This clone was detected only a few times. The chain has TRBV11-2 and TRBJ1-2, with D perhaps matching TRBD1 (5 bases). Germline V gene data show CDR1 as SGHAT and CDR2 as FQNNGV. V lost 0 bases and J lost 5, with 16 bases in between. The CDR3 length is 16 residues. CDR3 loop: CASSLDRSGAGYGYTF. CDR3 DNA sequence: TGTGCCAGCAGCTTAGATAGGTCGGGAGCAGGGTATGGCTACACCTTC.

The rearrangement uses TRBV7-8 and TRBJ2-7, with TRBD1 identical over 9 bases. The J segment lost 4 bases and the V segment lost 5 bases, leaving 6 bases of the junction unmatched. Germline CDR1 reads SGHVS; CDR2 reads FQNEAQ. The CDR3 runs 14 residues. CDR3 bases: TGTGCCAGCAGCACCCAGACAGGGGGTTACGAGCAGTACTTC. This gives the protein CASSTQTGGYEQYF.

The V and J genes are TRBV24-1 and TRBJ2-5; D is perhaps TRBD2 (8 bases). The CDR3 is made up of 16 amino acids. Trimming removed 4 bases at V and 5 bases at J, with 19 bases between. CDR1 KGHDR and CDR2 SFDVKD come from the germline V gene. CDR3: CATSDPGRGPGETQYF. DNA of the CDR3: TGTGCCACCAGTGACCCCGGGAGGGGGCCGGGGGAGACCCAGTACTTC.

The J gene is TRBJ1-2, the V gene TRBV5-1; 8 nucleotides agree with TRBD1. Trimming took 4 bases from V and 6 from J; bases not matched to a gene: 8. The CDR3 runs 14 residues. CDR1 is SGHRS, CDR2 YFSETQ, per germline. The CDR3 DNA sequence: TGCGCCAGCAGCACCGAACAGGGGGGGCATGGCTACACCTTC. Translating gives CASSTEQGGHGYTF.

This chain joins TRBV10-2 and TRBJ1-1; a weak D match, TRBD1 (6 bases). The CDR3 is 16 residues long. CDR1 is WSHSY, CDR2 SAAADI, per germline. Trimming left V 4 bases short and J 1 base short, with 16 bases between. The CDR3 sequence: CASSALFGGANTEAFF. The CDR3 coding sequence is TGCGCCAGCAGTGCCCTCTTTGGGGGCGCGAACACTGAAGCTTTCTTT.

DNA of the CDR3: TGTGCCTGGAGTTGGAGGACTTACGAGCAGTACTTC. It translates to CAWSWRTYEQYF. V gene TRBV30 combines with J gene TRBJ2-7; the D gene is possibly TRBD2 (5 bases). V lost 2 bases to trimming and J lost 4 bases, with 9 bases between them. The CDR3 has 12 amino acids. The V gene's germline CDR1 is GTSNPN and CDR2 SVGIG (reference sequence).

This clone was seen just once. V usage is TRBV4-3 and J usage is TRBJ1-1; D is possibly TRBD1 (6 bases). The CDR3 covers 15 residues. Trimming cost V 4 bases and J 2 bases, with 14 bases left between them. Germline CDR1 LGHNA, CDR2 YSLEER. The CDR3 DNA reads as TGCGCCAGCAGCCCGTCGACAGGAGTTAACACTGAAGCTTTCTTT. Its protein product is CASSPSTGVNTEAFF.

The CDR3 loop reads CASSFTSGGAYEQYF. CDR3 DNA: TGTGCCAGCAGCTTTACTAGCGGGGGGGCATACGAGCAGTACTTC. V gene TRBV7-9 combines with J gene TRBJ2-7, with 13 nucleotides matching TRBD2. Trimming at V came to 3 bases and at J to 4 bases, leaving 3 bases not matched to a gene. Germline CDR1 is SEHNR and CDR2 is FQNEAQ (reference sequence). The CDR3 extends over 15 amino acids.

There are a few counts of this clone. The chain has TRBV5-1 and TRBJ2-5, with TRBD1 as a possible D gene (6 bases). Germline CDR1 reads SGHRS; CDR2 reads YFSETQ. The CDR3 covers 17 residues. The V gene lost 0 bases and the J gene lost 1 base, with 16 bases spanning the gap. The CDR3 coding sequence is TGCGCCAGCAGCTTGGGAGGGTCAGGGGTCCCCCAAGAGACCCAGTACTTC. The encoded protein is CASSLGGSGVPQETQYF.

This clone was observed a few times. The CDR3 reads CASSERSWDSPLHF. The CDR3 nucleotides read TGCGCCAGCAGTGAGAGGAGCTGGGATTCACCCCTCCACTTT. The chain links TRBV10-2 to TRBJ1-6; D remains unclear. CDR3 size: 14 residues. CDR1 is WSHSY, CDR2 SAAADI, per germline. V was trimmed by 2 bases and J by 8 bases, leaving 10 bases between them.

The chain combines TRBV5-1 with TRBJ2-7, with 8 bases that match TRBD1. From germline, CDR1 is SGHRS and CDR2 YFSETQ. This CDR3 contains 15 residues. The trim removed 0 bases at V and 10 bases at J, leaving 12 bases unmatched. CDR3 residues: CASSLAGTGALGQYF. DNA of the CDR3: TGCGCCAGCAGCTTGGCCGGGACAGGAGCCTTGGGACAGTACTTC.

J is TRBJ2-1 and V is TRBV11-2; 11 bases agree with TRBD2. V shed 1 base, J shed 6 bases, and the junction held 8 bases outside the gene matches. The CDR3 spans 17 residues. Germline-derived CDR1 and CDR2 are SGHAT and FQNNGV. CDR3 sequence (DNA): TGTGCCAGCAGCTTAGTTCTGGTAGCGGGGGGGCTCAATGAGCAGTTCTTC. It translates to CASSLVLVAGGLNEQFF.

The chain is built from TRBV7-2 and TRBJ2-5, with 8 nucleotides matching TRBD1. The CDR3 sequence is 13 residues long. With 5 bases clipped from V and 7 bases from J, the junction kept 6 bases outside the gene matches. From germline, CDR1 is SGHTA and CDR2 FQGNSA. CDR3 nucleotide sequence: TGTGCCAGCAGCCAGACAGGGGACGGGACCCAGTACTTC. Translation: CASSQTGDGTQYF.

V and J are TRBV3-1 (or the pseudogene TRBV3-2) and TRBJ2-6, with unresolved D. From germline, CDR1 is LGHDT and CDR2 YNNKEL (reference sequence). The length of the CDR3 is 13 residues. V lost 5 bases and J 4 bases, leaving 6 bases between the germline ends. CDR3 loop: CASSGSGANVLTF. The DNA for the CDR3 is TGTGCCAGCAGCGGCTCGGGGGCCAACGTCCTGACTTTC.